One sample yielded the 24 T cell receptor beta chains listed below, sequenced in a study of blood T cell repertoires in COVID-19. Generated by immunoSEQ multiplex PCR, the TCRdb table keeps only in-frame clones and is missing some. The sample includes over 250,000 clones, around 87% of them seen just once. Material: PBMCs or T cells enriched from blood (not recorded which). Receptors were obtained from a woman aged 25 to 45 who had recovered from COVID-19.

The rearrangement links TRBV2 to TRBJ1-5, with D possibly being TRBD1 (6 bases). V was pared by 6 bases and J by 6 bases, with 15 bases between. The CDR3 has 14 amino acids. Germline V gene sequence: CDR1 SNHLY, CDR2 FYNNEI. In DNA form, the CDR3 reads TGTGCCAGCAGGTTGGACAGTCAAATTCAGCCCCAGCATTTT. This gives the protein CASRLDSQIQPQHF.

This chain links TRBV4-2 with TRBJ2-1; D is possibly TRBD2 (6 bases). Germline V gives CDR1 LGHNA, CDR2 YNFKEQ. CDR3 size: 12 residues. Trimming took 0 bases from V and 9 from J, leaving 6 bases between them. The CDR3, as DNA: TGTGCCAGCAGCCAAGAGGGGGGTGAGCAGTTCTTC. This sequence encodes CASSQEGGEQFF.

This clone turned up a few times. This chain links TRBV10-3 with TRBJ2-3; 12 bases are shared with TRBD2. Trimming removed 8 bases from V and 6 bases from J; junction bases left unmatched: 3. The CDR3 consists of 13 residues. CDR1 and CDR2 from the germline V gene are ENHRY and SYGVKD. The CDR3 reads CAIASGGVDTQYF. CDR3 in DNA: TGTGCCATCGCTAGCGGGGGGGTGGATACGCAGTATTTT.

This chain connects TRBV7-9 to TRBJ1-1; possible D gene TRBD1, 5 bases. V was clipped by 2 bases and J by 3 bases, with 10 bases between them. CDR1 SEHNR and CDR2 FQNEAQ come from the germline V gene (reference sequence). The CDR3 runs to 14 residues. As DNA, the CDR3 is TGTGCCAGCAGCTTATACGGGGGGGACACTGAAGCTTTCTTT. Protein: CASSLYGGDTEAFF.

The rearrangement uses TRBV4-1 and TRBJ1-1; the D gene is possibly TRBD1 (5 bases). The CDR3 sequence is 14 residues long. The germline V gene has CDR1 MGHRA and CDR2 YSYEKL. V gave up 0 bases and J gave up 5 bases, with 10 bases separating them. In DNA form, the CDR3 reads TGCGCCAGCAGCCAAGACGCGGGGGGAACTGAAGCTTTCTTT. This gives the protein CASSQDAGGTEAFF.

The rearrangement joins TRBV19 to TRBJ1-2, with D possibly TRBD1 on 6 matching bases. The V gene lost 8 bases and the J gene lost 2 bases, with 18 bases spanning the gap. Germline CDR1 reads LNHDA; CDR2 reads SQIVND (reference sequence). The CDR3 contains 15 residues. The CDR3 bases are TGTGCCAGTGCCGGAGGGGGGGCGCGGAACTATGGCTACACCTTC. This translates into CASAGGGARNYGYTF.

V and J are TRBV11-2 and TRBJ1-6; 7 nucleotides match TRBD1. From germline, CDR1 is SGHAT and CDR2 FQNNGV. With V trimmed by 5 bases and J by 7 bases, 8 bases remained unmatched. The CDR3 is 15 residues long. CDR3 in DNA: TGTGCCAGCAGCCCCATACAGGGGAACAATTCACCCCTCCACTTT. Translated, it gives CASSPIQGNNSPLHF.

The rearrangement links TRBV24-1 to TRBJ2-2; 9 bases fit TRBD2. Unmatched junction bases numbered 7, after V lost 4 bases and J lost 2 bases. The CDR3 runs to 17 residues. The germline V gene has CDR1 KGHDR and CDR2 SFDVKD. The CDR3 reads CATSESGGRLNTGELFF. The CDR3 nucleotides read TGTGCCACCAGTGAAAGCGGGGGGCGACTAAACACCGGGGAGCTGTTTTTT.

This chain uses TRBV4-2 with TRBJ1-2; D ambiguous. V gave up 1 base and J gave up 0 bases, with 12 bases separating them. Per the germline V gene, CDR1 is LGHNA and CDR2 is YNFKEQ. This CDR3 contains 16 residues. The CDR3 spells CASSQGAPSPNYGYTF. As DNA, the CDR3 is TGTGCCAGCAGCCAAGGGGCTCCGTCGCCTAACTATGGCTACACCTTC.

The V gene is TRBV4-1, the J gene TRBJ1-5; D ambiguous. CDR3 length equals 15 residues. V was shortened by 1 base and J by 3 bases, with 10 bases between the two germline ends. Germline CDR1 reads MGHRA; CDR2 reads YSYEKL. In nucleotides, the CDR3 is TGCGCCAGCAGCCAAGGTCCAGGCACCAATCAGCCCCAGCATTTT. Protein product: CASSQGPGTNQPQHF.

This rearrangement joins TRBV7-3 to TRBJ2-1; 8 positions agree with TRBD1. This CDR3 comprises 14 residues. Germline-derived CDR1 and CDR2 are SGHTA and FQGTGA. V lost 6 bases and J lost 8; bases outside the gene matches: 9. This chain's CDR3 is CASRSSTGVHEQFF. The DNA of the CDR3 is TGTGCCAGCAGGTCGTCGACAGGGGTGCATGAGCAGTTCTTC.

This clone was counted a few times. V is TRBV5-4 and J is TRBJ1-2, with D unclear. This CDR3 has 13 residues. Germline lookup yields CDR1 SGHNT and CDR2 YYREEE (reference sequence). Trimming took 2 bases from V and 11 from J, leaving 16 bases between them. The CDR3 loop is CASSFSMPPYYTF. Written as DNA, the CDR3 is TGTGCCAGCAGCTTCTCCATGCCACCCTATTACACCTTC. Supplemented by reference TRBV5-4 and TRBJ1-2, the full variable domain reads ETGVTQSPTHLIKTRGQQVTLRCSSQSGHNTVSWYQQALGQGPQFIFQYYREEENGRGNFPPRFSGLQFPNYSSELNVNALELDDSALYLCASSFSMPPYYTFGSGTRLTVV.

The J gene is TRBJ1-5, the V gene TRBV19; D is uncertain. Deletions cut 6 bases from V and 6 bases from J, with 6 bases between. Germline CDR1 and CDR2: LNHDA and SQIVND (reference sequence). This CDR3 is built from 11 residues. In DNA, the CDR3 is TGTGCCAGTAGCCCTCTTCAGCCCCAGCATTTT. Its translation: CASSPLQPQHF.

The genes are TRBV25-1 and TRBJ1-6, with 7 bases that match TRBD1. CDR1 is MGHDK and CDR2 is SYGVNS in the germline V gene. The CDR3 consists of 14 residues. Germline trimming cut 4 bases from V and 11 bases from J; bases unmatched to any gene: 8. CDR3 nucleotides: TGTGCCAGCAGTGTAACAGGGGTTCGGGCACCCCTCCACTTT. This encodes CASSVTGVRAPLHF.

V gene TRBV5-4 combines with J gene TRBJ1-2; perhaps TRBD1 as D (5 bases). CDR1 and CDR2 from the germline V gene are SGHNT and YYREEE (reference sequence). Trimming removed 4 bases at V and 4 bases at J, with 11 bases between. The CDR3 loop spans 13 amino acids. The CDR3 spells CASSTDIGYGYTF. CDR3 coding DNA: TGTGCCAGCAGCACGGACATCGGCTATGGCTACACCTTC.

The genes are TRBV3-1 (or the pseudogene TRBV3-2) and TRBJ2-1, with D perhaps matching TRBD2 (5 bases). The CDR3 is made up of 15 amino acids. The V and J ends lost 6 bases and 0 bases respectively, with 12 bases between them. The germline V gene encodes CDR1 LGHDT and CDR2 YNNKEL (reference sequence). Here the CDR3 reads CASSYGSSSYNEQFF. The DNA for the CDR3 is TGTGCCAGCAGTTATGGGAGTAGCTCCTACAATGAGCAGTTCTTC.

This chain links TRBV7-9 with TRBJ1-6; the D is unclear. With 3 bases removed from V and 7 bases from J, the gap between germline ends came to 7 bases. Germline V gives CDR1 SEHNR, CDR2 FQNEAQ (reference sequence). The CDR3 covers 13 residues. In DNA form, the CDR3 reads TGTGCCAGCAGCTTTTCCGGGAATTCACCCCTCCACTTT. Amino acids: CASSFSGNSPLHF.

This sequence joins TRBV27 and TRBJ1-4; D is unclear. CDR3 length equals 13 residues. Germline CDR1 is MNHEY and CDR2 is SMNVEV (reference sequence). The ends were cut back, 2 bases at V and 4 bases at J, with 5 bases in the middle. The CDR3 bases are TGTGCCAGCAGTTTACAGATTAATGAAAAACTGTTTTTT. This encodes CASSLQINEKLFF.

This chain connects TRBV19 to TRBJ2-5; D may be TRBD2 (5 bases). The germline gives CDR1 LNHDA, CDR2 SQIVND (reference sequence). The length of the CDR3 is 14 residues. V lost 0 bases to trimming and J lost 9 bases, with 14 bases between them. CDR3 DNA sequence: TGTGCCAGTAGTATAGAAGGCGGGTTTGGGTCCCAGTACTTC. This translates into CASSIEGGFGSQYF.

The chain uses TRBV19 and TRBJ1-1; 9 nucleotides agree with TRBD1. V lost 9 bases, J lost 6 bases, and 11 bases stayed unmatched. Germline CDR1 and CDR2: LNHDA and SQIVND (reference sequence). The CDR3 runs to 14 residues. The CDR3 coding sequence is TGTGCCAGCCTATTTTACCGGGACAGGGCTGAAGCTTTCTTT. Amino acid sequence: CASLFYRDRAEAFF.

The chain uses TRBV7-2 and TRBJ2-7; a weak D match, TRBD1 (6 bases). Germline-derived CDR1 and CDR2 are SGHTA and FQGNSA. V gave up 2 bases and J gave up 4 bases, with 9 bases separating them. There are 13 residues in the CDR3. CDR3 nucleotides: TGTGCCAGCAGCTTAAACCAGGGGTACGAGCAGTACTTC. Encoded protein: CASSLNQGYEQYF.

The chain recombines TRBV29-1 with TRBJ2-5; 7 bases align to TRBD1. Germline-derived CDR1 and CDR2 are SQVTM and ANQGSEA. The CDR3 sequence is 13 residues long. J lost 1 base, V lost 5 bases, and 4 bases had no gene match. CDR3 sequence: CSVTDRVQETQYF. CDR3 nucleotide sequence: TGCAGCGTTACCGACAGGGTCCAAGAGACCCAGTACTTC.

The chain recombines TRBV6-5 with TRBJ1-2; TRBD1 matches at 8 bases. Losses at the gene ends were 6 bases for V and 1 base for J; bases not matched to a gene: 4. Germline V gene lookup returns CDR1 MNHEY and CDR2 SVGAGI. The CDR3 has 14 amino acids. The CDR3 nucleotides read TGTGCCAGCAGAAGACAGGGGAATAACTATGGCTACACCTTC. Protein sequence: CASRRQGNNYGYTF.

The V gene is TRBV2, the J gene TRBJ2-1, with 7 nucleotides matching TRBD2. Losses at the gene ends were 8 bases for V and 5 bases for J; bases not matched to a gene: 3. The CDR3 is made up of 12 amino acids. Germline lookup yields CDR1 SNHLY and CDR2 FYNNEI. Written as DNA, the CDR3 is TGTGCCAGCGGGGGGGTAGACAATGAGCAGTTCTTC. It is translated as CASGGVDNEQFF.